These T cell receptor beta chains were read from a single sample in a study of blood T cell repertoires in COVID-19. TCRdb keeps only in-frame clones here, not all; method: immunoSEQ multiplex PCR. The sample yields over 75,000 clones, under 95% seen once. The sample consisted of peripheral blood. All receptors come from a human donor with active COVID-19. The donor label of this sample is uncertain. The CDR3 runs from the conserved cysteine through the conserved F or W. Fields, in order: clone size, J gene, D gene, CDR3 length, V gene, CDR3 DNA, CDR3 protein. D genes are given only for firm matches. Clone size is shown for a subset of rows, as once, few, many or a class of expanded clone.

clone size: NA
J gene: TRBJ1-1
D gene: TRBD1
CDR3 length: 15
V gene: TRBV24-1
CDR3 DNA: TGTGCCACCAGTGATCCCGGGACAGGGGTTTTTGGAGCTTTCTTT
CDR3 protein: CATSDPGTGVFGAFF

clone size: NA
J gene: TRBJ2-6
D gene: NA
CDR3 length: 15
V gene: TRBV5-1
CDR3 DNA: TGCGCCAGCAGCTTAAGCCTCTCTGGGGCCAACGTCCTGACTTTC
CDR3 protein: CASSLSLSGANVLTF

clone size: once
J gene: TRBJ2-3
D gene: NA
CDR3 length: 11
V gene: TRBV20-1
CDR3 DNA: TGCAGTGCTAGAATGACTAATACGCAGTATTTT
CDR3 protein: CSARMTNTQYF

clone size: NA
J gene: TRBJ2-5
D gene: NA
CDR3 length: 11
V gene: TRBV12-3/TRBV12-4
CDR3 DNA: TGTGCCAGCAGTTGGGCAGAGACCCAGTACTTC
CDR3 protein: CASSWAETQYF

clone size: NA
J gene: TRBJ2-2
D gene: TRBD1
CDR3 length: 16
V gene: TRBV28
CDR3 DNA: TGTGCCAGCAACTTTAAGAGGCCGACAGGGACCGGGGAGCTGTTTTTT
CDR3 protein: CASNFKRPTGTGELFF

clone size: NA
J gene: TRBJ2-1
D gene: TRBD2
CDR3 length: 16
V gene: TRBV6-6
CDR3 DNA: TGTGCCAGCAGTTACGTGTGGGCGGGGGGGGACAATGAGCAGTTCTTC
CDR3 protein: CASSYVWAGGDNEQFF

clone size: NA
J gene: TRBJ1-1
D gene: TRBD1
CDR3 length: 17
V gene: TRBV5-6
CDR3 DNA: TGTGCCAGCACCTCACGGGGGGACAGGGCCCTGAACACTGAAGCTTTCTTT
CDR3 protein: CASTSRGDRALNTEAFF

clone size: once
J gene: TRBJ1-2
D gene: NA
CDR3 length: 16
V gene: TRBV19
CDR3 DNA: TGTGCCAGTAGTATTGTCCGGGACATCCGGGGTACTGGCTACACCTTC
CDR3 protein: CASSIVRDIRGTGYTF

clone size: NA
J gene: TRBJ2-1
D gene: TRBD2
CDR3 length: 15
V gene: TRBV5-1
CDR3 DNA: TGCGCCAGCACCCGCGGGGCGGGGGGGACCTATGAGCAGTTCTTC
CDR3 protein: CASTRGAGGTYEQFF

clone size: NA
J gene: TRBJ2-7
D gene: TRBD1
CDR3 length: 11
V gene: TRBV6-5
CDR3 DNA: TGTGCCAGCAGTACAGGGGCCGAGCAGTACTTC
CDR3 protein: CASSTGAEQYF

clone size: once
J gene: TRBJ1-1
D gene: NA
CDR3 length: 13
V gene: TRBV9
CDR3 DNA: TGTGCCAGCAGCGCCAGGGAGGACGGGCGAGCTTTCTTT
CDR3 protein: CASSAREDGRAFF

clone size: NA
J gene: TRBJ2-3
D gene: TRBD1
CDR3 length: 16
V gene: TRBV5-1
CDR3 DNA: TGCGCCAGCAGCTTGGGCTGGACAGGCGGCACAGATACGCAGTATTTT
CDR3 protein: CASSLGWTGGTDTQYF

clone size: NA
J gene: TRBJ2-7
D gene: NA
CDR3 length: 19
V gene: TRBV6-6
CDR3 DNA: TGTGCCAGCAGTCTCACTCCCCGACCGGGACTCCAATACTCCTACGAGCAGTACTTC
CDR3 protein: CASSLTPRPGLQYSYEQYF

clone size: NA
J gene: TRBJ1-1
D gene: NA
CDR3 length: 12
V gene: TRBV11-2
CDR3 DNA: TGTGCCAGCAGCCCGATAATCGAGGGAGCTTTCTTT
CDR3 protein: CASSPIIEGAFF

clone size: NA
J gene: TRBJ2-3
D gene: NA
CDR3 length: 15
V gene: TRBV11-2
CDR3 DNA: TGTGCCAGCAGCTTTATCGTGCCCCCAGATGGTACGCAGTATTTT
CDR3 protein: CASSFIVPPDGTQYF

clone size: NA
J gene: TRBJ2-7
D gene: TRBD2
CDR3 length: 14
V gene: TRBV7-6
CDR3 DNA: TGTGCCAGCAGCTTAGGGCTAGCGGGGGGCGAGCAGTACTTC
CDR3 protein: CASSLGLAGGEQYF

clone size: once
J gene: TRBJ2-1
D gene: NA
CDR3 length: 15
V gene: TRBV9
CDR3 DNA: TGTGCCAGCAGCGCCAGAAGTGGGGCGGACAATGAGCAGTTCTTC
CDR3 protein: CASSARSGADNEQFF

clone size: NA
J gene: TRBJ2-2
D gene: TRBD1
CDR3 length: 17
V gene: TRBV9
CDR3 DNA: TGTGCCAGCAGTTCAGGCGGGACAGGGGTGAACACCGGGGAGCTGTTTTTT
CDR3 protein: CASSSGGTGVNTGELFF

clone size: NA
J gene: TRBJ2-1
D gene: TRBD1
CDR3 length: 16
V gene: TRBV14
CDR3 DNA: TGTGCCAGCAGCCACCCGCCCGACAGGGCCTACAATGAGCAGTTCTTC
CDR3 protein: CASSHPPDRAYNEQFF

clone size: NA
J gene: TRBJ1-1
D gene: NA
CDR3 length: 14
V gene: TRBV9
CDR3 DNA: TGTGCCAGCAGCGTAGACGGCGGAAACACTGAAGCTTTCTTT
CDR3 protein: CASSVDGGNTEAFF

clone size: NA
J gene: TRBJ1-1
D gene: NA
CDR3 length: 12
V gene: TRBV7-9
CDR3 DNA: TGTGCCAGCAGACGCGCGGACACTGAAGCTTTCTTT
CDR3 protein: CASRRADTEAFF

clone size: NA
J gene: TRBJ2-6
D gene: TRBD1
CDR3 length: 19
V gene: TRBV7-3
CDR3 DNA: TGTGCCAGCAGCTCCAATAAACCGGGACAGGGAGGTGGGGCCAACGTCCTGACTTTC
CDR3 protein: CASSSNKPGQGGGANVLTF

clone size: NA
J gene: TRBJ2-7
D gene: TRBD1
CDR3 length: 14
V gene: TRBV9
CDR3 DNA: TGTGCCAGCAGCGTAGGACAGGGGGGCGACGAGCAGTACTTC
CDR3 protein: CASSVGQGGDEQYF

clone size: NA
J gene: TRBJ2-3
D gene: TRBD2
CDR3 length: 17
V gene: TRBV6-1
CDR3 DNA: TGTGCCAGCAGTGAAGCGCGGGGGTGGACTAGCACAGATACGCAGTATTTT
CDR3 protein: CASSEARGWTSTDTQYF

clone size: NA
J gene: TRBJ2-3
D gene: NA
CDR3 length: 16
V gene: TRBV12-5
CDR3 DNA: TGTGCTAGTGGTTTGGTACTATGGAGCCACACAGATACGCAGTATTTT
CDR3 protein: CASGLVLWSHTDTQYF

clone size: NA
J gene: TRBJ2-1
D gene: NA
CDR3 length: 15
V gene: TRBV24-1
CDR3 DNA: TGTGCCACCAGTCCAGACTCTAGCTCCTACAATGAGCAGTTCTTC
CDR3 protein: CATSPDSSSYNEQFF